This T cell receptor beta chain was recovered during a study of blood T cell repertoires in COVID-19. Overall study context: PBMCs, B-cell-depleted T cells, or T cells provided the cDNA or gDNA that made up the material.

The method was immunoSEQ multiplex PCR; TCRdb's version includes in-frame clones alone and lacks a portion of them. This table has roughly 200,000 clones, around 90% appearing once. The length of the CDR3 is 14 residues. With 0 bases removed from V and 6 bases from J, the gap between germline ends came to 12 bases. Germline V CDR1 and CDR2: SGHDN, FVKESK. The count of this clone is one. Grouping used clinical history reported by participants in a survey and questionnaire. Recovery meant two consecutive negative NP/OP PCR tests, professional clearance, or resolved symptoms. The sequence was collected from a young woman who had recovered from COVID-19. Sequenced material: PBMCs or T cells enriched from blood (not recorded which). The rearrangement links TRBV14 to TRBJ2-7; possible D gene TRBD1, 6 bases. CDR3 loop: CASSQEQGFGEQYF. The CDR3, as DNA: TGTGCCAGCAGCCAAGAACAGGGTTTTGGCGAGCAGTACTTC. The full variable domain, with the rest looked up from reference TRBV14 and TRBJ2-7, is EAGVTQFPSHSVIEKGQTVTLRCDPISGHDNLYWYRRVMGKEIKFLLHFVKESKQDESGMPNNRFLAERTGGTYSTLKVQPAELEDSGVYFCASSQEQGFGEQYFGPGTRLTVT.